This TCR beta chain came from a study of cytomegalovirus exposure and HLA in healthy donors. PCR amplification relied on 60 Vbeta primers (plus 13 Jbeta primers). Assay: immunoSEQ multiplex PCR; the TCRdb copy retains only in-frame clones and omits some. The table lists 200,000 or so clones, just over 75% of them singletons. To note about this clone: Its target is unknown.

The CDR3 length is 14 residues. Germline CDR1 and CDR2: SEHNR and FQNEAQ (reference sequence). V gave up 2 bases and J gave up 8 bases, with 13 bases separating them. Overall study findings and caveats: The authors listed some 150 TCR beta chains as cytomegalovirus-associated.

This TCR derives from a man aged 18 to 35 in good health and CMV-seronegative. This rearrangement joins TRBV7-9 to TRBJ2-1; D is unresolved. Specimen: PBMCs. The CDR3 DNA sequence: TGTGCCAGCAGCTTATCTACGGGTATGGATGAGCAGTTCTTC. Protein product: CASSLSTGMDEQFF.